This T cell receptor beta chain was profiled in a study of cytomegalovirus exposure and HLA in healthy donors. Primers included in the PCR were 60 Vbeta and 13 Jbeta primers. TCRdb's copy holds only in-frame clones and misses some; the assay was immunoSEQ multiplex PCR. Here the sample spans fewer than 250,000 clones, roughly 87% being singletons. Deletions cut 5 bases from V and 0 bases from J, with 4 bases between. The CDR3 length is 12 residues. Germline V gene data show CDR1 as SGHTA and CDR2 as FQGTGA. Concerning this clone itself: Its specificity is unknown.

Study findings and constraints: There were a few CMV-associated chains whose specificity for CMV antigens was confirmed in vitro. Reports described diagnosis of cytomegalovirus status by the classifier as highly specific and sensitive.

The specimen sequenced was PBMCs. This TCR derives from a boy aged 2-15 years in good health and CMV-seronegative. The chain is built from TRBV7-3 and TRBJ2-5; the D is unclear. Here the CDR3 reads CASSPDQETQYF. The CDR3 coding sequence is TGTGCCAGCAGCCCTGACCAAGAGACCCAGTACTTC.